The 8 T cell receptor beta chains listed next were all sequenced from one sample in a study of Graves' ophthalmopathy and Graves' hyperthyroidism. Amplified TCR beta CDR3 regions were obtained using RNA transcripts as template. Second-round multiplex PCR followed a first-round RT-PCR using HTBI primers. Each CDR3 protein gets one entry after TCRdb re-called the multiplex PCR reads with MiXCR. The sample records more than 150,000 distinct CDR3 sequences, 30% to 45% being singletons. The sample consisted of peripheral blood. Receptors originate from a woman aged 40 to 50 with Graves' ophthalmopathy.

This clonotype was seen repeatedly, ten times or more. This sequence joins TRBV10-2 and TRBJ2-5; unclear D gene. Trimming shortened V by 4 bases and J by 4 bases, and 10 bases separated the two germline ends. Looked up from germline, CDR1 is WSHSY and CDR2 is SAAADI. The CDR3 is 13 residues long. The CDR3 nucleotides read TGCGCCAGCAGTGTAGGTCAAATAGAGACCCAGTACTTC. This sequence encodes CASSVGQIETQYF.

The table lists this clonotype with a count of one. CDR3 sequence (DNA): TGTGCCAGCAGACCCGGGGGTCAGCCCCAGCATTTT. This translates into CASRPGGQPQHF. The chain has TRBV6-1 and TRBJ1-5, with D possibly TRBD1 on 5 matching bases. V was clipped by 6 bases and J by 6 bases, with 9 bases between them. CDR1 and CDR2 (germline): MNHNS, SASEGT. CDR3 size: 12 residues.

This chain joins TRBV29-1 and TRBJ2-5, with D unresolved. V was pared by 4 bases and J by 0 bases, with 3 bases between. This CDR3 is 11 amino acids long. Germline assignment: CDR1 SQVTM and CDR2 ANQGSEA. CDR3 DNA: TGCAGCGTTGCCTACCAAGAGACCCAGTACTTC. Translating it yields CSVAYQETQYF.

The chain links TRBV15 to TRBJ2-5; TRBD1 or TRBD2 may be the D gene (5 bases each). CDR1 is LNHNV, CDR2 YYDKDF, per germline (reference sequence). There are 17 residues in the CDR3. V lost 0 bases to trimming and J lost 3 bases, with 17 bases between them. The CDR3, as DNA: TGTGCCACCAGCAGAGAGCAACCCTCCGGGGCTAAAGAGACCCAGTACTTC. Translation: CATSREQPSGAKETQYF.

The chain combines TRBV29-1 with TRBJ1-2, with D hard to call. V was pared by 4 bases and J by 6 bases, with 15 bases between. Germline V gene data show CDR1 as SQVTM and CDR2 as ANQGSEA. This CDR3 has 13 amino acids. The CDR3 reads CSVVSTLFNGYTF. In DNA form, the CDR3 reads TGCAGCGTTGTATCCACCCTATTCAATGGCTACACCTTC.

The chain is built from TRBV6-1 and TRBJ1-1; D uncertain. V was cut by 11 bases and J by 0 bases, with 10 bases left in between. The germline gives CDR1 MNHNS, CDR2 SASEGT. This CDR3 has 12 amino acids. The CDR3 reads CAAQQMNTEAFF. CDR3 bases: TGTGCCGCACAGCAAATGAACACTGAAGCTTTCTTT.

This clonotype has only a few counts. This chain links TRBV28 with TRBJ2-7; no reliable D call. CDR1 is MDHEN and CDR2 is SYDVKM in the germline V gene. The CDR3 has 14 residues. V was trimmed by 5 bases and J by 4 bases, leaving 15 bases between them. CDR3 sequence (DNA): TGTGCCAGCAGTCTTCGAGAGTTGTCTTACGAGCAGTACTTC. Protein sequence: CASSLRELSYEQYF.

V is TRBV4-1 and J is TRBJ1-1; D gene ambiguous. This CDR3 has 15 residues. Trimming shortened V by 0 bases and J by 6 bases, and 14 bases separated the two germline ends. The germline V gene has CDR1 MGHRA and CDR2 YSYEKL. The CDR3 reads CASSQDPRPSPEAFF. CDR3 nucleotide sequence: TGCGCCAGCAGCCAAGATCCGCGCCCTTCCCCTGAAGCTTTCTTT.